This T cell receptor (beta chain) originates from a study of T-cell reconstitution after alpha-beta-depleted transplantation in children. This clonotype was detected a few times. Its antigen is undetermined. It was with unique molecular identifiers that the TCRbeta library was prepared. TCRdb used MiXCR to reprocess the PCR reads, holding one entry per CDR3 protein. The table records around 700,000 distinct CDR3 sequences, around 13% of them present only once. Broader study findings: As was reported, about two months after transplant, alpha-beta T cells came from several hundred expanded graft clones. Recipient T cells and thymic progenitors that survived gave rise to the high TCRbeta diversity observed at day 60 in some patients.

The CDR3 runs to 16 residues. V dropped 5 bases and J dropped 2 bases, with 18 bases sitting between them. The receptor's source is a girl aged 2 to 10 with congenital amegakaryocytic thrombocytopenia, due to receive a stem cell transplant. This sequence joins TRBV12-3 or TRBV12-4 and TRBJ2-5, with D perhaps matching TRBD2 (6 bases). The sequencing used PBMCs, collected before TCRalphabeta/CD19-depleted stem cell transplant. CDR3 protein: CASSGLGLALQETQYF. The DNA of the CDR3 is TGTGCCAGCAGTGGCCTTGGGCTAGCGCTACAAGAGACCCAGTACTTC.